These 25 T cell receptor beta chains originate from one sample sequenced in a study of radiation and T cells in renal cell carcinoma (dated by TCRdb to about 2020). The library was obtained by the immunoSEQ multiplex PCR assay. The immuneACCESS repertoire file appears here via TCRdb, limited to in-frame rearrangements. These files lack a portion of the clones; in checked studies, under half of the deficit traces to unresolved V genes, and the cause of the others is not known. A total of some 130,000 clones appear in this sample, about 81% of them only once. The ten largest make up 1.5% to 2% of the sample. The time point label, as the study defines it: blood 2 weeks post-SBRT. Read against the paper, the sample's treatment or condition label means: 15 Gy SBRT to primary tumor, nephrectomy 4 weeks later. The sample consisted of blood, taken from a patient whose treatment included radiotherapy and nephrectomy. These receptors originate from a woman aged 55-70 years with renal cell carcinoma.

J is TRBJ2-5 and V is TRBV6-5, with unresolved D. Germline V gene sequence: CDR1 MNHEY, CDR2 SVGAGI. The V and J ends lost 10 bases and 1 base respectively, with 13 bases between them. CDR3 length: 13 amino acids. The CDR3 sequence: CAISNRIQETQYF. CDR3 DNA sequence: TGTGCCATCTCGAATCGGATCCAAGAGACCCAGTACTTC.

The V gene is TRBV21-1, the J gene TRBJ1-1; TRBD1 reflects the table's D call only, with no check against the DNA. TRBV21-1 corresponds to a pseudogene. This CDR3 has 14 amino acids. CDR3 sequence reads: CASSRHGTAVEAFF. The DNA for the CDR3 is TGTGCCAGCAGTCGTCACGGGACAGCTGTTGAAGCTTTCTTT.

CDR3 sequence reads: CASSLGTTSYEQYF. The CDR3 DNA sequence: TGTGCCAGCAGCTTAGGGACAACCTCCTACGAGCAGTACTTC. The V gene is TRBV7-2, the J gene TRBJ2-7; D is perhaps TRBD1 (5 bases). Looked up from germline, CDR1 is SGHTA and CDR2 is FQGNSA. Trimming removed 1 base from V and 0 bases from J, with 7 bases in between. The CDR3 is 14 residues long.

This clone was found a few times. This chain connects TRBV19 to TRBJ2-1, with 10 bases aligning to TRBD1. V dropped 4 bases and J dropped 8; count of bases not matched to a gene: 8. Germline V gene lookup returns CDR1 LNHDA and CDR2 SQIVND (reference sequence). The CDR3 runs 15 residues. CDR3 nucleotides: TGTGCCAGTAGTACGACAGGGGGCGTATTCGATGAGCAGTTCTTC. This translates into CASSTTGGVFDEQFF.

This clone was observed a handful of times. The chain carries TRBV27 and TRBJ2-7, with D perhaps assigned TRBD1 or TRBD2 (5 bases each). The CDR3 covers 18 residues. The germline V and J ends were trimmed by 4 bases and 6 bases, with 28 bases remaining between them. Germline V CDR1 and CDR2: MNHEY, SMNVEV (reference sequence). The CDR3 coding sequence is TGTGCCAGCAGTTCGGCAGGGAGCGGTATATTCGGGTCTACCGAGCAGTACTTC. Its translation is CASSSAGSGIFGSTEQYF.

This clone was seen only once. The CDR3 loop reads CASSPRDGFNQPQHF. The CDR3 DNA follows: TGTGCCAGCAGTCCACGGGACGGTTTCAATCAGCCCCAGCATTTT. The V and J genes are TRBV6-5 and TRBJ1-5, with a possible D match to TRBD1 (5 bases). Germline lookup yields CDR1 MNHEY and CDR2 SVGAGI. The CDR3 runs 15 residues. Trimming took 5 bases from V and 3 from J, leaving 14 bases between them.

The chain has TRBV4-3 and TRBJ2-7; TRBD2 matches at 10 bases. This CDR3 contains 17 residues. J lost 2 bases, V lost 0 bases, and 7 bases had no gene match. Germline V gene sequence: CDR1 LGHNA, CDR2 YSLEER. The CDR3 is CASSQDPSGSRTYEQYF. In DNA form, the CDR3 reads TGCGCCAGCAGCCAAGATCCTAGCGGGAGCCGTACCTACGAGCAGTACTTC.

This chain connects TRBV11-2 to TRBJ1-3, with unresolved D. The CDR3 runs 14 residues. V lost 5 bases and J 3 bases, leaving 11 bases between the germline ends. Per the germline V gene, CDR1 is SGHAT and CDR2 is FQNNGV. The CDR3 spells CASSPGLSGNTIYF. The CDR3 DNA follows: TGTGCCAGCAGCCCCGGGTTGAGTGGAAACACCATATATTTT.

In nucleotides, the CDR3 is TGTGCCAGCAGCTCTCTAGCGGGAGGCAGCTCCTACAATGAGCAGTTCTTC. Its protein is CASSSLAGGSSYNEQFF. The rearrangement uses TRBV7-3 and TRBJ2-1; 11 nucleotides agree with TRBD2. The germline V gene has CDR1 SGHTA and CDR2 FQGTGA. The CDR3 runs to 17 residues. Trimming took 4 bases from V and 0 from J; bases not matched to a gene: 5.

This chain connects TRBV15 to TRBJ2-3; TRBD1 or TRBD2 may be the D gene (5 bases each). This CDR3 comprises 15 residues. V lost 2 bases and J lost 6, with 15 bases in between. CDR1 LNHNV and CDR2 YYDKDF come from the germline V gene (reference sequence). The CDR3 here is CATSRLGVSTDTQYF. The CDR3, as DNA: TGTGCCACCAGCAGATTGGGGGTCTCGACGGATACGCAGTATTTT.

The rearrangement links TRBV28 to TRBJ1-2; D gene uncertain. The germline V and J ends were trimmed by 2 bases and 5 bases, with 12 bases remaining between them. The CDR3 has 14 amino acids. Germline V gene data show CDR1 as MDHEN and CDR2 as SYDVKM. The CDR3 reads CASSLGNRVYGYTF. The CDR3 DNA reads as TGTGCCAGCAGTTTAGGGAACAGAGTATATGGCTACACCTTC.

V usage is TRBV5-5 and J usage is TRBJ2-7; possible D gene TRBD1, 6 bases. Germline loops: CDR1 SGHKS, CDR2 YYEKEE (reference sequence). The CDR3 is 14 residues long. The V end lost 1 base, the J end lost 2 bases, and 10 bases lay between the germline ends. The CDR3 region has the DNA TGTGCCAGCAGCTTGTTCGGACAGACCTACGAGCAGTACTTC. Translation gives CASSLFGQTYEQYF.

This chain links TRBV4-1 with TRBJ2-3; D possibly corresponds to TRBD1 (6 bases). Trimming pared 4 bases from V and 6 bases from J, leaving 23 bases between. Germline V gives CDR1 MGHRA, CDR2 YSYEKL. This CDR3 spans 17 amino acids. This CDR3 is CASSLNRDIGSVDTQYF. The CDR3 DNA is TGCGCCAGCAGCCTGAACCGGGACATCGGGTCGGTGGATACGCAGTATTTT.

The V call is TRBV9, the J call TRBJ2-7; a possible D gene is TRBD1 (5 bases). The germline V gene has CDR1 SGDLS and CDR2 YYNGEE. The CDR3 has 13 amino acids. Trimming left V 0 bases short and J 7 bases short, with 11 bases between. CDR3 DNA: TGTGCCAGCAGCGTAGTTACGGCAGGGGAGCAGTACTTC. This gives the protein CASSVVTAGEQYF.

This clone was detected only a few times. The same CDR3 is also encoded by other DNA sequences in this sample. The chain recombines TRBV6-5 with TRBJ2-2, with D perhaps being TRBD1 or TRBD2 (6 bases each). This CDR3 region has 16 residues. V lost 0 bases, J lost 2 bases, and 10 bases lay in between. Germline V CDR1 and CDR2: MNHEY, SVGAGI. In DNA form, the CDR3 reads TGTGCCAGCAGTTACTCAGGGGGGCTTAACACCGGGGAGCTGTTTTTT. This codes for CASSYSGGLNTGELFF.

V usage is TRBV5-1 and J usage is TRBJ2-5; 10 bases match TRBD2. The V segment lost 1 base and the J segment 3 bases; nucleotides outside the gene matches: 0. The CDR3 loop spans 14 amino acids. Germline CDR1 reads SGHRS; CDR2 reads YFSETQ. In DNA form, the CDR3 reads TGCGCCAGCAGCTTGCTAGCGGGGGAAGAGACCCAGTACTTC. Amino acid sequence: CASSLLAGEETQYF.

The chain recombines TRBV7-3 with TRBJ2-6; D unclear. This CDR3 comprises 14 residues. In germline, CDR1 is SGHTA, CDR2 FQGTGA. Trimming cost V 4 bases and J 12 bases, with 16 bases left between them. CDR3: CASSSRAAPSVLTF. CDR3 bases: TGTGCCAGCAGCTCCCGGGCAGCCCCCTCCGTCCTGACTTTC. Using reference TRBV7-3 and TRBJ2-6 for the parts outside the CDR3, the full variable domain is GAGVSQTPSNKVTEKGKYVELRCDPISGHTALYWYRQSLGQGPEFLIYFQGTGAADDSGLPNDRFFAVRPEGSVSTLKIQRTERGDSAVYLCASSSRAAPSVLTFGAGSRLTVL.

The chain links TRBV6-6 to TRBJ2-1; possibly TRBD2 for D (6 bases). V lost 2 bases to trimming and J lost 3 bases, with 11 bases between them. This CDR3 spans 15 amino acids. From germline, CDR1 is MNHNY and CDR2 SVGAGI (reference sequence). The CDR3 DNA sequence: TGTGCCAGCAGTTACGAGTCGGGGGTCTACAATGAGCAGTTCTTC. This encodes CASSYESGVYNEQFF.

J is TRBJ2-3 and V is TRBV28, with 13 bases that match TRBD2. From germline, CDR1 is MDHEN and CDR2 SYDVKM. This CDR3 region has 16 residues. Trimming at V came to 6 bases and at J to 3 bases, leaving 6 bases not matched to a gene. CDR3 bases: TGTGCCAGCAGCCGAACTAGCGGGAGGGGAACAGATACGCAGTATTTT. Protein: CASSRTSGRGTDTQYF.

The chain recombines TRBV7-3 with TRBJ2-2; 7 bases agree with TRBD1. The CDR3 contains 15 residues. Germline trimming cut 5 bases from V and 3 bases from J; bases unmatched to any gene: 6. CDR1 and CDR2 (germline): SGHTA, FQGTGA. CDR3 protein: CASSPGTAYTGELFF. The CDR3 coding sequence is TGTGCCAGCAGCCCCGGGACAGCCTACACCGGGGAGCTGTTTTTT.

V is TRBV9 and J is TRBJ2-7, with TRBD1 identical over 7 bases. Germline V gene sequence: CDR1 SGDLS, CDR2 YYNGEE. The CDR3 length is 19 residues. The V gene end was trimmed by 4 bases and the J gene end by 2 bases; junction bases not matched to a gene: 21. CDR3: CASSPLSGDSEIFAYEQYF. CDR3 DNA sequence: TGTGCCAGCAGCCCATTGTCTGGGGACAGCGAAATTTTCGCCTACGAGCAGTACTTC.

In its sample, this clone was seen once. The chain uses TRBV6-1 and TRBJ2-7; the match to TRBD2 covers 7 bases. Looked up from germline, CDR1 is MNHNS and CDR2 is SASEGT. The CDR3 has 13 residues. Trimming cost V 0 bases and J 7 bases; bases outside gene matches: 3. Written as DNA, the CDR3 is TGTGCCAGCAGTGAAGCGGGGGGGTGGGAGCAGTACTTC. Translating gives CASSEAGGWEQYF.

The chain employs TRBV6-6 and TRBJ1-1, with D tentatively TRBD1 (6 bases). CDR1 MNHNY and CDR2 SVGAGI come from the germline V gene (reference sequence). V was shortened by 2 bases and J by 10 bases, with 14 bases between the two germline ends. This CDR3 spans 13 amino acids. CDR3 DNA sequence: TGTGCCAGCAGTTACATGGGGGGCAGGGGAGCTTTCTTT. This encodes CASSYMGGRGAFF.

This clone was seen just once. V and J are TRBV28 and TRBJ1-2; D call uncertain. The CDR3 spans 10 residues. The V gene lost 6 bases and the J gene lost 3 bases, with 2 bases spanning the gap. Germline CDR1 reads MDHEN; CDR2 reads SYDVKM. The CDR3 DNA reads TGTGCCAGCAGGGACTATGGCTACACCTTC. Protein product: CASRDYGYTF.

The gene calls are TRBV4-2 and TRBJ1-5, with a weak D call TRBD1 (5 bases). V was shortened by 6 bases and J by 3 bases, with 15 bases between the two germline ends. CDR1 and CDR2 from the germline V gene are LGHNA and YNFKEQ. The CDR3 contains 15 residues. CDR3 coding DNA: TGTGCCAGCAGACCGGACGGGGGATTCAATCAGCCCCAGCATTTT. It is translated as CASRPDGGFNQPQHF.